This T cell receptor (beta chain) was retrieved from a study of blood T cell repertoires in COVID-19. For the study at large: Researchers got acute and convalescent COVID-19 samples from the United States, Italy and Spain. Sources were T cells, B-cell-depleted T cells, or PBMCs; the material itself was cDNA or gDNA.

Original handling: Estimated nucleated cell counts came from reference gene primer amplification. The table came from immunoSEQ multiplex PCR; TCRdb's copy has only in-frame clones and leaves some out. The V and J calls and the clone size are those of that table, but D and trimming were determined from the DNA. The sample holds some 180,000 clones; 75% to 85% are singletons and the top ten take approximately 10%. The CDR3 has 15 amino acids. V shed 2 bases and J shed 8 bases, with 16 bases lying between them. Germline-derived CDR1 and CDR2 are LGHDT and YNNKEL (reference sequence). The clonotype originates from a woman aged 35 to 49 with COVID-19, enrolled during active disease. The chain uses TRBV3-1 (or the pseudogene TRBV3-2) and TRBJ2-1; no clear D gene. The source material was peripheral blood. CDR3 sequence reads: CASSQHLTPFDEQFF. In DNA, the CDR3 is TGTGCCAGCAGCCAACACCTAACCCCGTTCGATGAGCAGTTCTTC.